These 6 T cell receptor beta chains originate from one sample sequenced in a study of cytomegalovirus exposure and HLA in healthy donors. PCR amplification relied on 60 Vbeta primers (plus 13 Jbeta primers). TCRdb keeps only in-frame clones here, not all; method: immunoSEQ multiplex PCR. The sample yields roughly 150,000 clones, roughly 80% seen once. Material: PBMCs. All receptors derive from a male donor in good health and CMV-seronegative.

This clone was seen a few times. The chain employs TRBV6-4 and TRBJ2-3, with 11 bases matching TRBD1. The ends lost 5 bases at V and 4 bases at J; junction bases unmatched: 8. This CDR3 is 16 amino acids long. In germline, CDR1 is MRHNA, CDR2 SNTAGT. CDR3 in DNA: TGTGCCAGCAGTTTTACCGGGACAGGGGGAGCAGATACGCAGTATTTT. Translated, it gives CASSFTGTGGADTQYF.

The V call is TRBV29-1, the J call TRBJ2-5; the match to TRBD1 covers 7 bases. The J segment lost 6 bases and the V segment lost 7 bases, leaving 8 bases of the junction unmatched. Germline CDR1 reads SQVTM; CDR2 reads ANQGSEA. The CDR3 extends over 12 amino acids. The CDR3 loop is CSGKTGSQTQYF. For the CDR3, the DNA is TGCAGCGGGAAGACAGGGTCCCAGACCCAGTACTTC.

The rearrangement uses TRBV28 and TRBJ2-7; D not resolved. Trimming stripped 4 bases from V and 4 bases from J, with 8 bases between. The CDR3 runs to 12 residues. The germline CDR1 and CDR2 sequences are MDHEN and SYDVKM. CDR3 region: CASSSSVYEQYF. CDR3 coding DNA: TGTGCCAGCAGTTCCAGCGTGTACGAGCAGTACTTC.

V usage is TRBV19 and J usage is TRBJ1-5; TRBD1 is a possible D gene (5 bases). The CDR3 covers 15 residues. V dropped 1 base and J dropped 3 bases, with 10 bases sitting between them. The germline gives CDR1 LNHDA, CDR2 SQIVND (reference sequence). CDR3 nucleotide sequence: TGTGCCAGTAGTATAGTTGGGGGGAACAATCAGCCCCAGCATTTT. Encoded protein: CASSIVGGNNQPQHF. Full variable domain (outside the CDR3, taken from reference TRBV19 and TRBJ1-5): DGGITQSPKYLFRKEGQNVTLSCEQNLNHDAMYWYRQDPGQGLRLIYYSQIVNDFQKGDIAEGYSVSREKKESFPLTVTSAQKNPTAFYLCASSIVGGNNQPQHFGDGTRLSIL.

The CDR3 nucleotides read TGCAGCGTTGAAGATCTTCCCCCTTCTGGGGCCAACGTCCTGACTTTC. It codes for CSVEDLPPSGANVLTF. The chain joins TRBV29-1 to TRBJ2-6, with no clear D. V was pared by 0 bases and J by 1 base, with 10 bases between. The CDR3 loop spans 16 amino acids. Germline CDR1 is SQVTM and CDR2 is ANQGSEA.

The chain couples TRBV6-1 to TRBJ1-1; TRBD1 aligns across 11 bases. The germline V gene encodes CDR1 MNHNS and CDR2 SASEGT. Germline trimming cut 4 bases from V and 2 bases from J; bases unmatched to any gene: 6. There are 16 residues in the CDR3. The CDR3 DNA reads TGTGCCAGCAGTGGCTGGGACAGGGGGATCAACACTGAAGCTTTCTTT. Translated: CASSGWDRGINTEAFF.